These 29 T cell receptor beta chains came from one sample sequenced in a study of T cells in Graves' hyperthyroidism and ophthalmopathy. Amplified TCR beta CDR3 regions derived from RNA transcripts. Initially, a first-round RT-PCR of the TCR CDR3 employed the HTBI primer set. A single record per CDR3 protein comes from TCRdb applying MiXCR to the multiplex PCR reads. The sample lists under 400,000 distinct CDR3 sequences; 18% were seen once. Sequenced sample: blood. The receptors here all came from a woman in her fifties or sixties with Graves' hyperthyroidism.

This clonotype appeared many times. This chain joins TRBV27 and TRBJ1-2; D is uncertain. The germline V gene has CDR1 MNHEY and CDR2 SMNVEV (reference sequence). V dropped 4 bases and J dropped 9 bases, with 12 bases sitting between them. The CDR3 contains 12 residues. CDR3 nucleotide sequence: TGTGCCAGCAGTTCAGGACCGGCAAGCTACACCTTC. This codes for CASSSGPASYTF.

This clonotype was recorded a few times. The chain combines TRBV2 with TRBJ1-1, with 8 bases fitting TRBD1. In germline, CDR1 is SNHLY, CDR2 FYNNEI. The CDR3 has 16 amino acids. The junction had 11 bases not matched to a gene; V was cut back by 2 bases and J by 6 bases. Written as DNA, the CDR3 is TGTGCCAGCAGTGAATCGGGCTACAGGGGGAGTGCTGAAGCTTTCTTT. It specifies CASSESGYRGSAEAFF.

This clonotype was seen many times. One end of the junction varies from germline; a read error may be responsible. The chain employs TRBV11-2 and TRBJ1-1; D unresolved. The CDR3 is 14 residues long. Germline V gene data show CDR1 as SGHAT and CDR2 as FQNNGV. CDR3 protein: CANSLAGLNTEAFF. In nucleotides, the CDR3 is TGTGCCAACAGCTTAGCCGGATTGAACACTGAAGCTTTCTTT. Full variable domain (outside the CDR3, taken from reference TRBV11-2 and TRBJ1-1): EAGVAQSPRYKIIEKRQSVAFWCNPISGHATLYWYQQILGQGPKLLIQFQNNGVVDDSQLPKDRFSAERLKGVDSTLKIQPAKLEDSAVYLCANSLAGLNTEAFFGQGTRLTVV.

In this sample, this clonotype turned up a few times. The chain has TRBV7-2 and TRBJ1-2; TRBD1 matches 8 bases. Per germline, CDR1 SGHTA and CDR2 FQGNSA. The CDR3 length is 12 residues. Trimming at V came to 5 bases and at J to 8 bases, leaving 4 bases not matched to a gene. The chain's CDR3 is CASSADRDGYTF. In nucleotides, the CDR3 is TGTGCCAGCAGCGCGGACAGGGACGGCTACACCTTC.

The CDR3 sequence: CSCQGNTGELFF. In DNA form, the CDR3 reads TGCAGCTGTCAGGGCAACACCGGGGAGCTGTTTTTT. The V and J genes are TRBV29-1 and TRBJ2-2; perhaps TRBD1 as D (5 bases). This CDR3 region has 12 residues. Germline loops: CDR1 SQVTM, CDR2 ANQGSEA. Trimming removed 8 bases from V and 2 bases from J, with 9 bases in between.

V and J are TRBV5-1 and TRBJ2-5; D gene unclear. Germline lookup yields CDR1 SGHRS and CDR2 YFSETQ. CDR3 size: 10 residues. V lost 5 bases to trimming and J lost 9 bases, with 8 bases between them. The CDR3 is CASRNGAQYF. CDR3 nucleotides: TGCGCCAGCAGAAACGGTGCCCAGTACTTC.

This clonotype was seen at least ten times. This chain connects TRBV6-2 or TRBV6-3 to TRBJ1-5, with 9 nucleotides matching TRBD1. The CDR3 spans 13 residues. In germline, CDR1 is MNHEY, CDR2 SVGEGT. V shed 6 bases, J shed 6 bases, and the junction held 3 bases outside the gene matches. In DNA, the CDR3 is TGTGCCAGCAGGGGACAGGGATCTCAGCCCCAGCATTTT. It translates to CASRGQGSQPQHF.

This clonotype came up a few times. This rearrangement joins TRBV20-1 to TRBJ1-2; possible D gene TRBD1, 6 bases. CDR3 size: 13 residues. V lost 3 bases to trimming and J lost 5 bases, with 13 bases between them. CDR1 DFQATT and CDR2 SNEGSKA come from the germline V gene (reference sequence). The CDR3 is CSASRGANYGYTF. CDR3 in DNA: TGCAGTGCTAGCAGGGGCGCGAATTATGGCTACACCTTC.

This clonotype was seen many times. V gene TRBV28 combines with J gene TRBJ2-1; 10 nucleotides line up with TRBD2. V lost 3 bases and J lost 9; bases outside the gene matches: 8. The CDR3 loop spans 15 amino acids. Looked up from germline, CDR1 is MDHEN and CDR2 is SYDVKM. CDR3 sequence (DNA): TGTGCCAGCAGTTTCGGGCTAGCGGGAGTGGGTGAGCAGTTCTTC. Protein sequence: CASSFGLAGVGEQFF.

This clonotype was detected a few times. CDR3 sequence reads: CAWIPVEDNEQFF. DNA for the CDR3: TGTGCCTGGATCCCGGTAGAGGACAATGAGCAGTTCTTC. The V call is TRBV30, the J call TRBJ2-1, with unresolved D. Germline V gene data show CDR1 as GTSNPN and CDR2 as SVGIG (reference sequence). V was clipped by 4 bases and J by 5 bases, with 12 bases between them. The CDR3 runs to 13 residues.

This clonotype was seen at least ten times. The gene calls are TRBV7-9 and TRBJ2-1; 9 bases fit TRBD1. CDR1 SEHNR and CDR2 FQNEAQ come from the germline V gene (reference sequence). V dropped 4 bases and J dropped 9; count of bases not matched to a gene: 7. This CDR3 region has 14 residues. This CDR3 reads CASSSTGGSGEQFF. CDR3 in DNA: TGTGCCAGCAGCTCGACAGGGGGGTCCGGTGAGCAGTTCTTC.

This clonotype appeared a few times. The genes are TRBV5-8 and TRBJ2-1, with D maybe TRBD2 (8 bases). Germline V gives CDR1 SGHTS, CDR2 YDEGEE. Trimming stripped 4 bases from V and 2 bases from J, with 19 bases between. This CDR3 comprises 17 residues. Written as DNA, the CDR3 is TGTGCCAGCAGCACCCAGGGGGGCGGGGGGCCCTACAATGAGCAGTTCTTC. It translates to CASSTQGGGGPYNEQFF.

This clonotype has a handful of counts. CDR3 DNA sequence: TGTGCCAGCTCAACGACAGGGGATGAGCAGTTCTTC. As protein: CASSTTGDEQFF. The chain links TRBV18 to TRBJ2-1; 8 positions agree with TRBD1. The V gene's germline CDR1 is KGHSH and CDR2 LQKENI. The CDR3 is made up of 12 amino acids. J was trimmed by 8 bases and V by 5 bases; bases with no gene match: 2.

In this sample, this clonotype turned up a few times. J is TRBJ2-7 and V is TRBV12-3 or TRBV12-4, with 8 bases matching TRBD1. This CDR3 region has 14 residues. J was trimmed by 4 bases and V by 1 base; bases with no gene match: 3. The CDR3 DNA sequence: TGTGCCAGCAGTTTAGGGGGGACAGGTTACGAGCAGTACGTC. Its protein is CASSLGGTGYEQYV.

The chain uses TRBV12-3 or TRBV12-4 and TRBJ2-7; D is unresolved. Trimming took off 7 bases at V and 1 base at J, with 11 bases between the two ends. CDR3 length: 13 residues. CDR3 in amino acids: CASNPDGSYEQYF. The DNA for the CDR3 is TGTGCCAGCAACCCCGACGGTTCCTACGAGCAGTACTTC.

This clonotype has a count of ten or more. The chain links TRBV5-5 to TRBJ2-2, with D perhaps matching TRBD1 (5 bases). V shed 2 bases and J shed 5 bases, with 16 bases lying between them. The CDR3 totals 16 residues. Germline CDR1 SGHKS, CDR2 YYEKEE (reference sequence). CDR3 coding DNA: TGTGCCAGCAGCTTAGGAGTAGGGGCGAGGACCGGGGAGCTGTTTTTT. It is translated as CASSLGVGARTGELFF.

This clonotype was counted only a few times. The gene calls are TRBV12-3 or TRBV12-4 and TRBJ2-1; D remains unclear. The CDR3 extends over 16 amino acids. Trimming took off 6 bases at V and 2 bases at J, with 17 bases between the two ends. CDR3 sequence reads: CASSVDLMGTYNEQFF. DNA for the CDR3: TGTGCCAGCAGCGTGGACCTCATGGGGACCTACAATGAGCAGTTCTTC.

This sequence joins TRBV27 and TRBJ2-2, with D perhaps matching TRBD1 (5 bases). Germline-derived CDR1 and CDR2 are MNHEY and SMNVEV (reference sequence). There are 16 residues in the CDR3. The V and J ends lost 7 bases and 4 bases respectively, with 19 bases between them. CDR3: CASTPRFWGGTGELFF. In DNA form, the CDR3 reads TGTGCCAGCACCCCGAGGTTCTGGGGCGGCACCGGGGAGCTGTTTTTT.

This clonotype was seen repeatedly, ten times or more. The rearrangement joins TRBV20-1 to TRBJ2-5, with D possibly matching TRBD1 (5 bases). This CDR3 has 13 amino acids. The V end lost 1 base, the J end lost 4 bases, and 10 bases lay between the germline ends. Germline CDR1 DFQATT, CDR2 SNEGSKA (reference sequence). CDR3 residues: CSARGQGLETQYF. CDR3 DNA: TGCAGTGCTAGAGGCCAGGGCTTAGAGACCCAGTACTTC.

On this clonotype itself: This may come from a read error, since a much larger clone is one base off. This rearrangement joins TRBV3-1 to TRBJ1-5; no clear D. Germline V gene lookup returns CDR1 LGHDT and CDR2 YNNKEL (reference sequence). There are 13 residues in the CDR3. The CDR3 loop reads CASSQQWDQPPHF. The CDR3 nucleotides are TGTGCCAGCAGCCAACAATGGGATCAGCCCCCGCATTTT.

The V gene is TRBV10-3, the J gene TRBJ2-7, with D perhaps TRBD1 (5 bases). Germline assignment: CDR1 ENHRY and CDR2 SYGVKD. Trimming pared 0 bases from V and 7 bases from J, leaving 16 bases between. This CDR3 region has 15 residues. CDR3 nucleotides: TGTGCCATCAGTGAGTCCCCTCCAGGGTTGCGGGAGCAGTACTTC. Residues: CAISESPPGLREQYF.

The V gene is TRBV11-1, the J gene TRBJ2-6, with D possibly matching TRBD1 (6 bases). Germline CDR1 reads SGHAT; CDR2 reads FQDESV (reference sequence). There are 21 residues in the CDR3. V lost 2 bases, J lost 0 bases, and 23 bases lay in between. The CDR3 reads CASSLISPAAGASSGANVLTF. In nucleotides, the CDR3 is TGTGCCAGCAGCTTAATCAGCCCGGCGGCAGGGGCGAGCTCTGGGGCCAACGTCCTGACTTTC. Based on the CDR3 plus reference TRBV11-1 and TRBJ2-6, the full variable domain is EAEVAQSPRYKITEKSQAVAFWCDPISGHATLYWYRQILGQGPELLVQFQDESVVDDSQLPKDRFSAERLKGVDSTLKIQPAELGDSAMYLCASSLISPAAGASSGANVLTFGAGSRLTVL.

This clonotype was recorded many times. V usage is TRBV3-1 and J usage is TRBJ1-1, with D uncertain. V was clipped by 3 bases and J by 10 bases, with 12 bases between them. The germline V gene encodes CDR1 LGHDT and CDR2 YNNKEL (reference sequence). This CDR3 contains 12 residues. CDR3 coding DNA: TGTGCCAGCAGCCATACGGGTGTCGTAGCTTTCTTT. Amino acids: CASSHTGVVAFF.

This chain uses TRBV5-6 with TRBJ2-7, with 7 bases matching TRBD1. Losses at the gene ends were 3 bases for V and 3 bases for J; bases not matched to a gene: 9. CDR3 length: 15 residues. Germline CDR1 and CDR2: SGHDT and YYEEEE. CDR3 nucleotide sequence: TGTGCCAGCAGCTCTCGACAGGGCAGGGACTACGAGCAGTACGTC. It translates to CASSSRQGRDYEQYV.

The chain has TRBV6-1 and TRBJ2-3, with 7 bases that match TRBD1. CDR1 MNHNS and CDR2 SASEGT come from the germline V gene. The CDR3 length is 13 residues. After removal of 4 bases from V and 6 bases from J, the junction contained 4 bases not matched to a gene. The CDR3 DNA reads TGTGCCAGCAGTGGGACAGGATGGGATACGCAGTATTTT. It codes for CASSGTGWDTQYF.

This clonotype was counted only a few times. The chain employs TRBV6-1 and TRBJ1-1, with TRBD1 matching over 8 bases. The CDR3 is made up of 15 amino acids. V lost 5 bases to trimming and J lost 5 bases; unmatched junction nucleotides: 10. The germline CDR1 and CDR2 sequences are MNHNS and SASEGT. DNA of the CDR3: TGTGCCAGCAGTCACTACTCCAGGGGGCAAACTGAAGCTTTCTTT. Translated, it gives CASSHYSRGQTEAFF.

This clonotype was observed a handful of times. The CDR3, as DNA: TGTGCCAGCTCACAGGGTGCGAGCTCCTACGAGCAGTACTTC. Translated, it gives CASSQGASSYEQYF. The chain is built from TRBV18 and TRBJ2-7; D is unclear. Germline V gene sequence: CDR1 KGHSH, CDR2 LQKENI. This CDR3 contains 14 residues. Trimming cost V 4 bases and J 0 bases, with 10 bases left between them.

The chain is built from TRBV28 and TRBJ1-6; no definite D call. Trimming left V 5 bases short and J 9 bases short, with 17 bases between. CDR1 is MDHEN and CDR2 is SYDVKM in the germline V gene. The CDR3 sequence is 15 residues long. The CDR3 DNA sequence: TGTGCCAGCAGTCCCCGAAAGGCCTTGGGTTCACCCCTCCACTTT. This encodes CASSPRKALGSPLHF.

The CDR3 protein is CASSDTGYGYTF. In DNA form, the CDR3 reads TGCGCCAGCAGTGACACAGGATATGGCTACACCTTC. This chain connects TRBV10-1 to TRBJ1-2; D may be TRBD1 (5 bases). V was cut by 3 bases and J by 5 bases, with 7 bases left in between. The germline gives CDR1 WNHNN, CDR2 SYGVQD (reference sequence). The CDR3 has 12 residues.